This TCR beta chain is drawn from a study of T cells in Graves' hyperthyroidism and ophthalmopathy. Trimming cost V 4 bases and J 0 bases, with 10 bases left between them. From germline, CDR1 is SGHNT and CDR2 YYREEE (reference sequence). The CDR3 runs to 15 residues. The CDR3 regions of TCR beta were amplified from RNA transcripts. Carried out on the TCR CDR3, a first-round RT-PCR used the HTBI primer set. From the multiplex PCR reads, TCRdb called clonotypes with MiXCR, one entry per CDR3 protein. The table has about 350,000 distinct CDR3 sequences, about 17% seen once. Sequencing was performed on blood. This receptor was identified in a woman aged 30 to 39 with Graves' hyperthyroidism that later progressed to Graves' ophthalmopathy. This chain links TRBV5-4 with TRBJ1-4; a weak D match, TRBD1 (5 bases). CDR3: CASSRDRSTNEKLFF. In DNA form, the CDR3 reads TGTGCCAGCAGCCGAGACAGATCAACTAATGAAAAACTGTTTTTT.